This T cell receptor (beta chain) came from a study of OX40 agonist ivuxolimab in advanced cancers. Study-wide context: Ivuxolimab was an agonistic, fully human IgG2 monoclonal antibody directed against OX40 (CD134), a costimulatory receptor. Intravenous ivuxolimab was administered to patients every 2 weeks at six dose levels: 0.01, 0.1, 0.3, 1.5, 3 and 10 mg/kg. Of the approximately 50 patients in dose escalation, about 20 had hepatocellular carcinoma, some 15 had melanoma, 9 had renal cell carcinoma and 9 had head and neck cancer. A male proportion of nearly 85% and a mean age of approximately 55 years, ranging from roughly 23 to 80, were recorded for the dose-escalation cohort. Patients were allowed to have had prior anti-PD-1, anti-PD-L1 or anti-CTLA-4 therapy, and approximately 39% of the dose-escalation patients had been treated with checkpoint inhibitors. Partial responses occurred in three dose-escalation patients: two with cutaneous melanoma and one with hepatocellular carcinoma. The point of sequencing TCRbeta in the periphery was to test whether ivuxolimab changed TCR sequence diversity and drove clonal T-cell expansion. The monotherapy dose-escalation portion (N ≈ 52 patients) of the phase I ivuxolimab trial is reported in the paper. Broader findings and caveats from the paper: At doses of 0.1 to 3.0 mg/kg, clonal expansion of both CD4+ and CD8+ T cells in blood was seen between baseline and week 6. After ivuxolimab, CD8+ T cells had more expanded clones than CD4+ T cells on average. In the 0.1-3.0 mg/kg groups, partial responders had among the lowest normalized peripheral clonal expansion, particularly in CD8+ T cells. The antigen specificity of the peripheral T cells that underwent clonal expansion was not determined. Low levels of normalized T-cell clonal expansion were also seen in some nonresponding patients.

In the case of this clone: Its antigen is not yet known. No base quality information exists; no much larger clone differs at one position.

The germline V gene encodes CDR1 SGHNT and CDR2 YENEEA. The CDR3 runs 15 amino acids, cysteine and phenylalanine included. The read is trimmed to its CDR3 DNA, 45 bases read in frame from base 1. The germline ends are 11 bases apart after V is trimmed by 0 bases and J by 4 bases. The trial excluded patients who had a history of autoimmune disease or were on systemic immunosuppression. In every dose cohort, peripheral blood was drawn for TCR sequencing at baseline, cycle 4 day 1, and cycle 7 day 1. The samples were drawn from a first-in-human, open-label, multicenter phase I dose-escalation trial of ivuxolimab. Adults with locally advanced or metastatic melanoma, renal cell, hepatocellular, or head and neck squamous cell carcinoma were enrolled in the trial. Before TCR sequencing, CD4+ and CD8+ T cells were separately sorted from peripheral blood. To sequence the TCRbeta CDR3 region, genomic DNA was isolated from the sorted cells. The immunoSEQ Assay was used for sequencing of TCRbeta CDR3 regions. This immuneACCESS table, as held by TCRdb, lists in-frame sequences with V and J called but not all clones. Of the missing ones, under half trace to an unresolved V gene in checked studies; the others have no known cause. Here the sample has approximately 56,000 clones; about 81% occur a single time. Of the sample, nearly 0.7% falls within the top ten clones.

The sequencing used CD4+ or CD8+ T cells sorted from blood, collected in a trial of the OX40 agonist ivuxolimab. The sequence was collected from an adult with an advanced solid tumor such as melanoma, head and neck, liver or kidney cancer. The chain couples TRBV11-3 to TRBJ2-3; the D gene cannot be named for sure. The DNA sequence is as follows: TGTGCCAGCAGCTTAGATCTAAATGCCGCAGATACGCAGTATTTT. It translates as CASSLDLNAADTQYF.